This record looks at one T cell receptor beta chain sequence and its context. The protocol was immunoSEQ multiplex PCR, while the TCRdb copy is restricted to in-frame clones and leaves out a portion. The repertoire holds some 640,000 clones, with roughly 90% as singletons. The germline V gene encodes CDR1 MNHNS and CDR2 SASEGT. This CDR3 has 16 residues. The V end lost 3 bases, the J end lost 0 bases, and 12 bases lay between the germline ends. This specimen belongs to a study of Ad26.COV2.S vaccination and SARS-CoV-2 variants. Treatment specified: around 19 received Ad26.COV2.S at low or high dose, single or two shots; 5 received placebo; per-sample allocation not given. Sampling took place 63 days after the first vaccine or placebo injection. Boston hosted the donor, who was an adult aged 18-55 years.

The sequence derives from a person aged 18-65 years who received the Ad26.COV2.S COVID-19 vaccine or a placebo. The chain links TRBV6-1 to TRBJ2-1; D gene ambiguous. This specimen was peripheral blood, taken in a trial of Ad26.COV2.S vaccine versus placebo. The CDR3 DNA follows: TGTGCCAGCAGTGAGATAGACACGAGCTCCTACAATGAGCAGTTCTTC. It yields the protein CASSEIDTSSYNEQFF.